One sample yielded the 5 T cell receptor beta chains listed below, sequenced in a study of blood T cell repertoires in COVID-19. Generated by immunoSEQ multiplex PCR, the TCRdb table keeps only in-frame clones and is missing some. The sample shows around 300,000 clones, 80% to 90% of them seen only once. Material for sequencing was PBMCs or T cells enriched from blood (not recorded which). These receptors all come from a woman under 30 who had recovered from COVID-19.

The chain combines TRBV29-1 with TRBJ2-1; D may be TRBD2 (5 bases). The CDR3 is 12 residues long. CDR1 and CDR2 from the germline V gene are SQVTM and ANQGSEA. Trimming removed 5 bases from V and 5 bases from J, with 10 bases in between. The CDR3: CSVRPGDNEQFF. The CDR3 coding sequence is TGCAGCGTTCGGCCCGGGGACAATGAGCAGTTCTTC.

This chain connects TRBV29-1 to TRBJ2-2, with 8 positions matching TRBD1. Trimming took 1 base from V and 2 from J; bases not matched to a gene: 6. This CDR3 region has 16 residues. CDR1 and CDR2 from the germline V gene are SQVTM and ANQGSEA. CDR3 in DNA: TGCAGCGTTGAAGGTAGACAGGGGAGAAACACCGGGGAGCTGTTTTTT. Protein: CSVEGRQGRNTGELFF.

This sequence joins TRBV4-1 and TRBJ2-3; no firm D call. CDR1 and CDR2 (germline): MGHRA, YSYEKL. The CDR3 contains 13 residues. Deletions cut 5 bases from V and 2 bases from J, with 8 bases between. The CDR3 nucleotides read TGCGCCAGCAGCACTCGAAACACAGATACGCAGTATTTT. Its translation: CASSTRNTDTQYF.

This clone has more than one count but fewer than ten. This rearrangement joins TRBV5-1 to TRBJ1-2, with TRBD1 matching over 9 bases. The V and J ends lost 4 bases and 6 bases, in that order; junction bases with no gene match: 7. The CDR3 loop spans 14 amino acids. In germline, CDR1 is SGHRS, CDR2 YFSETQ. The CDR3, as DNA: TGCGCCAGCAGCATCACAGGGGGCGGCAATGGCTACACCTTC. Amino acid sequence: CASSITGGGNGYTF.

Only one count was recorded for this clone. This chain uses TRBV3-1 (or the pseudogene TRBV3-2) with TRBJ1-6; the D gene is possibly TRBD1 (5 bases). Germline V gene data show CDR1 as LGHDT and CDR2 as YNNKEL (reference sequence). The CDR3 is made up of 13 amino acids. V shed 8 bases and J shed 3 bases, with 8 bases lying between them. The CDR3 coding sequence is TGTGCCAGCGGAGACAGCTATAATTCACCCCTCCACTTT. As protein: CASGDSYNSPLHF.